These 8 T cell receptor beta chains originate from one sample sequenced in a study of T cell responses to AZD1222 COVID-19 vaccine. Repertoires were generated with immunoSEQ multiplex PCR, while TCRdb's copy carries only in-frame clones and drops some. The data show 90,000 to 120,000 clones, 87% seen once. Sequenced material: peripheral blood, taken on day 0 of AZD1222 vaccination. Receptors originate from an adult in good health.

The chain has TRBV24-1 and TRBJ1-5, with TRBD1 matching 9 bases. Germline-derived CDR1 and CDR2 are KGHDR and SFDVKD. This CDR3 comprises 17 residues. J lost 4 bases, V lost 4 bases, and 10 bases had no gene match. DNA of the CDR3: TGTGCCACCAGTGAATCTCCGGGACAGGGCCGGAATCAGCCCCAGCATTTT. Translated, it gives CATSESPGQGRNQPQHF.

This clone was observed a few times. The CDR3 region has the DNA TGTGCCACCTGGACGGGTAGTGAGAATTCACCCCTCCACTTT. This codes for CATWTGSENSPLHF. The genes are TRBV10-3 and TRBJ1-6; D is unresolved. The CDR3 has 14 residues. The V and J ends lost 10 bases and 7 bases respectively, with 17 bases between them. Germline-derived CDR1 and CDR2 are ENHRY and SYGVKD.

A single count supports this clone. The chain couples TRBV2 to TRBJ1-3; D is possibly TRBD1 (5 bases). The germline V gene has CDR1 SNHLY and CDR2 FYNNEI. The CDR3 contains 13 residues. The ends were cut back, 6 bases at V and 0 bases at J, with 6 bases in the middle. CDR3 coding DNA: TGTGCCAGCAGGGACAACTCTGGAAACACCATATATTTT. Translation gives CASRDNSGNTIYF.

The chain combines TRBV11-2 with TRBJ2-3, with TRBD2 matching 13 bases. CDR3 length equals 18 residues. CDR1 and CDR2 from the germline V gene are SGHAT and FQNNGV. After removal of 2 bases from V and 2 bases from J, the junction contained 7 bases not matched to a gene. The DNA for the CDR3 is TGTGCCAGCAGCTTACGGGTGACTAGCGGGGGGAACACAGATACGCAGTATTTT. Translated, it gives CASSLRVTSGGNTDTQYF. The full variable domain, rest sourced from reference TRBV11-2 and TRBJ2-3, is EAGVAQSPRYKIIEKRQSVAFWCNPISGHATLYWYQQILGQGPKLLIQFQNNGVVDDSQLPKDRFSAERLKGVDSTLKIQPAKLEDSAVYLCASSLRVTSGGNTDTQYFGPGTRLTVL.

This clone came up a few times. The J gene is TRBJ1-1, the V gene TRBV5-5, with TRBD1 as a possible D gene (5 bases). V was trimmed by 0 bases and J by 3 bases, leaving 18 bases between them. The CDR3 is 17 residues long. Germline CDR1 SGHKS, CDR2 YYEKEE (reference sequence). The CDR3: CASSLDFRGGFDTEAFF. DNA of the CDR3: TGTGCCAGCAGCTTGGACTTCCGCGGGGGTTTTGACACTGAAGCTTTCTTT.

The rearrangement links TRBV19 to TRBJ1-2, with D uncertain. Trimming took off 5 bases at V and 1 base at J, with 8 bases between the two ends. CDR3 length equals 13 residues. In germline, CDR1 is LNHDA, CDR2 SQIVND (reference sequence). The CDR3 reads CASSHPNNYGYTF. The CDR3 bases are TGTGCCAGTAGTCATCCAAATAACTATGGCTACACCTTC.

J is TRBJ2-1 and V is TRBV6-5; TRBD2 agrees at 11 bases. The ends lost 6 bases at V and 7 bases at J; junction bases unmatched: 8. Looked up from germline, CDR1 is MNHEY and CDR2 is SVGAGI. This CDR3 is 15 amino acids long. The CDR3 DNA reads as TGTGCCAGCAGGGTCTCTAGCGGGGGGTTAAATGAGCAGTTCTTC. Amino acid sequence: CASRVSSGGLNEQFF.

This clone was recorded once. The CDR3 sequence: CASSRTGENIQYF. CDR3 coding DNA: TGTGCCAGCAGTAGGACAGGGGAAAACATTCAGTACTTC. The chain joins TRBV2 to TRBJ2-4; 9 nucleotides line up with TRBD1. Germline V gene data show CDR1 as SNHLY and CDR2 as FYNNEI. CDR3 size: 13 residues. Trimming cost V 5 bases and J 5 bases; bases outside gene matches: 1.